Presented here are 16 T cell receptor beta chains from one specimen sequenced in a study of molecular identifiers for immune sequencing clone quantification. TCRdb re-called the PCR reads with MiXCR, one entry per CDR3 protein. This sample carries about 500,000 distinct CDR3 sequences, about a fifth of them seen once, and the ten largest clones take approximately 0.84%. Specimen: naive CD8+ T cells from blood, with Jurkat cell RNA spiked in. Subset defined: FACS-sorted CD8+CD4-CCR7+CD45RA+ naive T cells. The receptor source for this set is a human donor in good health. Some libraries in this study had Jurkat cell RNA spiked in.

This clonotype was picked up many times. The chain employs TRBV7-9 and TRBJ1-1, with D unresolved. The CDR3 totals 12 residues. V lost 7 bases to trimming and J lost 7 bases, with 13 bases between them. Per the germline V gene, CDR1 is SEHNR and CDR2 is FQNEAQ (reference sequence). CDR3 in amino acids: CASILESNEAFF. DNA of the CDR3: TGTGCCAGCATCTTGGAGAGTAATGAAGCTTTCTTT.

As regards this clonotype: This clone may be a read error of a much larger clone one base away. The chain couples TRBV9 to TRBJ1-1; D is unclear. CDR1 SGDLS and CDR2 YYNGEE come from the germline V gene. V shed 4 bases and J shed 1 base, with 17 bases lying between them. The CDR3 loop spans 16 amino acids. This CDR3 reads CASSSPHGIRNTEAFF. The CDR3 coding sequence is TGTGCCAGCAGCTCCCCTCATGGGATCCGGAACACTGAAGCTTTCTTT.

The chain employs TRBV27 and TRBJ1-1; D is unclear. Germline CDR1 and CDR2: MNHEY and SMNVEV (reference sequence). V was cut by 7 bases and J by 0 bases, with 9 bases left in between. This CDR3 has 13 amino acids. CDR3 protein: CASTSDMNTEAFF. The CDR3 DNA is TGTGCCAGCACGAGTGATATGAACACTGAAGCTTTCTTT.

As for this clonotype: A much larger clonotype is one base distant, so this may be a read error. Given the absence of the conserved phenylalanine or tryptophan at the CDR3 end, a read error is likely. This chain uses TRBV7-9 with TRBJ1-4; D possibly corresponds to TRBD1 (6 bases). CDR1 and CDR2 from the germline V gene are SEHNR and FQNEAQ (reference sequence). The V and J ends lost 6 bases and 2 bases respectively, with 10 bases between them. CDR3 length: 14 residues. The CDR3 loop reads CASSTGKTNEKLFS. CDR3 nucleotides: TGTGCCAGCAGTACAGGGAAGACTAATGAAAAACTGTTTTCT.

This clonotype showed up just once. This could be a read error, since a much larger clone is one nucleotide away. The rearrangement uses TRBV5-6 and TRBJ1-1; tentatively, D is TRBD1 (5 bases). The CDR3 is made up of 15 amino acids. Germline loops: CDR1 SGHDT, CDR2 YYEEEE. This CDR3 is CASSWGTPLGTGAFF. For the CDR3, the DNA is TGTGCCAGCAGCTGGGGGACCCCATTGGGCACTGGAGCTTTCTTT.

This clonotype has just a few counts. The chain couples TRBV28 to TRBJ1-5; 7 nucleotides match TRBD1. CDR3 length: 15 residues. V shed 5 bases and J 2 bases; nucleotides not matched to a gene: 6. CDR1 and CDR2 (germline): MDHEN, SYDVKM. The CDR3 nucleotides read TGTGCCAGCAGTATCCGACAGGGAGGCAATCAGCCCCAGCATTTT. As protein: CASSIRQGGNQPQHF.

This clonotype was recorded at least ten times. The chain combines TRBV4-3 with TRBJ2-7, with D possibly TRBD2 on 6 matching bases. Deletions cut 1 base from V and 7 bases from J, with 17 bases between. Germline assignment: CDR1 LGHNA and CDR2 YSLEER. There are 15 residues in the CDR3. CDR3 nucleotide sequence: TGCGCCAGCAGCCAAGGGCCGGGACTCGTGAGGGAGCAGTACTTC. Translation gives CASSQGPGLVREQYF.

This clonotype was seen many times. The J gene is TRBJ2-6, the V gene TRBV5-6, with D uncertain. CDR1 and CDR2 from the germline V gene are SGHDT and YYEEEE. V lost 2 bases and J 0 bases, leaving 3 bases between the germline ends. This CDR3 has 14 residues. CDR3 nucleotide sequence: TGTGCCAGCAGCTTTAGCTCTGGGGCCAACGTCCTGACTTTC. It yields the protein CASSFSSGANVLTF.

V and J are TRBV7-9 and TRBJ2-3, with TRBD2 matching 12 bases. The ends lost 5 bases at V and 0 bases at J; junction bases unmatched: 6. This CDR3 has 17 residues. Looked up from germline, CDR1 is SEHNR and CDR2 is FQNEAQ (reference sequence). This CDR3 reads CASSPPSGRVSTDTQYF. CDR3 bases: TGTGCCAGCAGCCCTCCTAGCGGGAGGGTTAGCACAGATACGCAGTATTTT.

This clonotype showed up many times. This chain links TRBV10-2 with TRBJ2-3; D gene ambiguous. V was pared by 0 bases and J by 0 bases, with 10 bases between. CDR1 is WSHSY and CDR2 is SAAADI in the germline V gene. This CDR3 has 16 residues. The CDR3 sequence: CASSESFDPSTDTQYF. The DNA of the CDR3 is TGCGCCAGCAGTGAGTCGTTTGACCCTAGCACAGATACGCAGTATTTT.

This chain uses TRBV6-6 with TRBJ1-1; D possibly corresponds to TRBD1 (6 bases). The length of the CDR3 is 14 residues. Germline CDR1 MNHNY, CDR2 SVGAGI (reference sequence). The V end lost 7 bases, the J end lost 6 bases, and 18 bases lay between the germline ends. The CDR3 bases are TGTGCCAGCACCCTCTATGACAGGCTCGCTGAAGCTTTCTTT. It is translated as CASTLYDRLAEAFF.

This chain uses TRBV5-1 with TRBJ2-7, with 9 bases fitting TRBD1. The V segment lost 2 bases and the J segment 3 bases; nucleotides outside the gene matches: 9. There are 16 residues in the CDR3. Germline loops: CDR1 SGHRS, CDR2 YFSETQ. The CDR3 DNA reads TGCGCCAGCAGCTTTGAACAGGGGGCGCTTATCTACGAGCAGTACTTC. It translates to CASSFEQGALIYEQYF.

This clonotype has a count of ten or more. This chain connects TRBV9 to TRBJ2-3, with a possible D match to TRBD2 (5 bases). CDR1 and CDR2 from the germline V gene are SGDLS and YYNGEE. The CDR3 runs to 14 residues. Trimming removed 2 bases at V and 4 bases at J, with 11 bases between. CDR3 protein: CASSVISDPDTQYF. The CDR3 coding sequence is TGTGCCAGCAGCGTCATTAGCGACCCAGATACGCAGTATTTT.

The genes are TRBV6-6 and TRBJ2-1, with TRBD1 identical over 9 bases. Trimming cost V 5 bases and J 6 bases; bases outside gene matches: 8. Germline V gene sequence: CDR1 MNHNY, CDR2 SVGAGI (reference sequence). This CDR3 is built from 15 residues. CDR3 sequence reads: CASSQPDRGVNEQFF. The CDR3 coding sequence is TGTGCCAGCAGTCAACCGGACAGGGGAGTCAATGAGCAGTTCTTC.

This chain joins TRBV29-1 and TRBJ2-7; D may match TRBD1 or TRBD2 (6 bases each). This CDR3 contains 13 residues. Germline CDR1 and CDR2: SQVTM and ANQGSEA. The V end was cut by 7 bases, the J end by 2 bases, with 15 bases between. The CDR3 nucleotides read TGCAGCGCCGGAGGGGACACTACCTACGAGCAGTACTTC. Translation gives CSAGGDTTYEQYF.

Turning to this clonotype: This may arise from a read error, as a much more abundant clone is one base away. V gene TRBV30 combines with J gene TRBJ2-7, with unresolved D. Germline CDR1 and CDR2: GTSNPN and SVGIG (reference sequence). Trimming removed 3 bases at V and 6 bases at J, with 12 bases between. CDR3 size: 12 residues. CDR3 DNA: TGTGCCTGGAGCGGCGACGGCTGCGAGCAGTACTTC. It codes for CAWSGDGCEQYF.